Listed below are T cell receptor beta chains from one sample, sequenced in a study of blood T cell repertoires in COVID-19. The data were produced by immunoSEQ multiplex PCR, yet TCRdb's version contains in-frame clones alone and is incomplete. The data show roughly 100,000 clones, about 85% seen once. Sequencing was done on a sample of peripheral blood. Receptors were obtained from a man aged 45-60 years with acute or convalescent COVID-19. The CDR3 runs from the conserved cysteine through the conserved F or W. D genes are given only for firm matches. Clone size is shown for a subset of rows, as once, few, many or a class of expanded clone.

TRBJ2-5 . once TRBV18 TGTGCCAGCTCACCGCCAGGGGAGACCCAGTACTTC CASSPPGETQYF
TRBJ1-6 . . TRBV5-4 TGTGCCAGCAGCCCGGGGACACAGGATAATTCACCCCTCCACTTT CASSPGTQDNSPLHF
TRBJ2-1 . few TRBV7-9 TGTGCCAGCAGCCCTCGAGGAGGACCGTTCTTC CASSPRGGPFF
TRBJ2-5 . . TRBV7-2 TGTGCCAGCAGCTTAGGACAGGCTTGGGAGACCCAGTACTTC CASSLGQAWETQYF
TRBJ1-1 . . TRBV18 TGTGCCAGCTCACTGGGGGGAAAGGGTTTAACTGAAGCTTTCTTT CASSLGGKGLTEAFF
TRBJ1-2 . . TRBV27 TGTGCCAGCACCCGGACCGGGATAAACGACTGGTATGGCTACACCTTC CASTRTGINDWYGYTF
TRBJ2-2 TRBD1 . TRBV7-9 TGTGCCAGCAGTCCACGGACAGGGTTGACCGGGGAGCTGTTTTTT CASSPRTGLTGELFF
TRBJ2-7 . . TRBV28 TGTGCCAGCACCACAGGGACCTCCTACGAGCAGTACTTC CASTTGTSYEQYF
TRBJ1-4 TRBD1 . TRBV11-2 TGTGCCAGCAGCTTATTCAGGGGGGCGGGTGAAAAACTGTTTTTT CASSLFRGAGEKLFF
TRBJ2-1 TRBD1 . TRBV28 TGTGCCAGCAGTAGCTGGACAGGGGTAAGGAGGTCCTCCTACAATGAGCAGTTCTTC CASSSWTGVRRSSYNEQFF
TRBJ1-1 . . TRBV5-1 TGCGCCAGCAGCTTGGCGACAGGGAACACTGAAGCTTTCTTT CASSLATGNTEAFF
TRBJ2-2 . . TRBV7-9 TGTGCCACGACCGGGGAGCTGTTTTTT CATTGELFF
TRBJ2-7 . . TRBV6-2/TRBV6-3 TGTGCCAGCAGTCGGACAGATGAGCAGTACTTC CASSRTDEQYF
TRBJ1-3 . . TRBV30 TGTGCCTGCCAGGACTCTGGAAACACCATATATTTT CACQDSGNTIYF
TRBJ2-5 . . TRBV24-1 TGTGCCACCGGGAAGGCGGGTGTACAAGAGACCCAGTACTTC CATGKAGVQETQYF
TRBJ2-1 TRBD1 . TRBV9 TGTGCCAGCAGCGAATTTGGAACAGGGGATTACAATGAGCAGTTCTTC CASSEFGTGDYNEQFF
TRBJ1-2 . few TRBV12-3/TRBV12-4 TGTGCCAGCAGTTTAGGGGGGCTGGGCTACACCTTC CASSLGGLGYTF
TRBJ2-5 . . TRBV13 TGTGCCAGCAGCCTCAGACTAGAACGAGAGACCCAGTACTTC CASSLRLERETQYF
TRBJ2-2 TRBD1 . TRBV11-3 TGTGCCAGCAGCGTTAGGGGGCACGCGAACACCGGGGAGCTGTTTTTT CASSVRGHANTGELFF
TRBJ2-3 TRBD2 . TRBV9 TGTGCCAGCAGCGCCCAGATAGCGGGAGGGCCTGATACGCAGTATTTT CASSAQIAGGPDTQYF
TRBJ2-2 . few TRBV9 TGTGCCAGCAGCGTAGGCCAGGCCGGGGAGCTGTTTTTT CASSVGQAGELFF
TRBJ2-3 TRBD1 . TRBV5-1 TGCGCCAGCAGCTTTCAATTGGGAGGACAGGGAGATACGCAGTATTTT CASSFQLGGQGDTQYF
TRBJ1-5 . . TRBV28 TGTGCCAGCAGTACCTTTGCCAGGGGTTATAGCAATCAGCCCCAGCATTTT CASSTFARGYSNQPQHF
TRBJ1-4 . . TRBV21-1 TGTGCCAGCAGCAAAGAATCCAGGGGGGCCTTAGAAAAACTGTTTTTT CASSKESRGALEKLFF
TRBJ2-3 . . TRBV18 TGTGCCAGCTCACCACCCAGACAGATCCAGTATTTT CASSPPRQIQYF
TRBJ2-1 . . TRBV29-1 TGCAGCGTTGAAGGTGGCAGGGGTCACAATGAGCAGTTCTTC CSVEGGRGHNEQFF
TRBJ2-5 TRBD1 . TRBV7-2 TGTGCCAGCAGCCTAGGGACAGGGTTATTAGAGACCCAGTACTTC CASSLGTGLLETQYF
TRBJ2-1 . . TRBV19 TGTGCCAGTAGTATGGGCGGGGGCCTCTACAATGAGCAGTTCTTC CASSMGGGLYNEQFF
TRBJ1-2 . . TRBV28 TGTGCCAGCAGATCCCAGGGGAACTATTACGGCTACACCTTC CASRSQGNYYGYTF